This T cell receptor beta chain was obtained from a study of Ad26.COV2.S vaccination and SARS-CoV-2 variants. General study findings and limits: Compared with placebo recipients, vaccine recipients had higher spike-specific TCR breadth. Total responses of T cells may have been underestimated by the analyses of TCR breadth and depth.

Germline-derived CDR1 and CDR2 are MNHNY and SVGAGI (reference sequence). This CDR3 contains 13 residues. Trimming cost V 2 bases and J 7 bases, with 9 bases left between them. Generated by immunoSEQ multiplex PCR, the TCRdb table keeps only in-frame clones and is missing some. Of around 320,000 clones listed, approximately 86% are singletons. Described treatment: roughly 20 received Ad26.COV2.S at low or high dose, single or two shots; roughly 5 received placebo; per-sample allocation not given. Collection of the samples took place on day 63 after the first injection of vaccine or placebo. A note on this clone: The antigen is unknown.

This chain uses TRBV6-6 with TRBJ1-5; D call uncertain. The specimen comprised peripheral blood, sampled in a trial of Ad26.COV2.S vaccine versus placebo. The TCR was taken from a person aged 18-60 years who received the Ad26.COV2.S COVID-19 vaccine or a placebo. Here the CDR3 DNA reads TGTGCCAGCAGTTACGCGGTCTCCCAGCCCCAGCATTTT. Translation gives CASSYAVSQPQHF.